This T cell receptor (beta chain) was retrieved from a study of cytomegalovirus exposure and HLA in healthy donors. Broader study findings: A few of the chains that were CMV-associated were confirmed in vitro to be specific for CMV antigens. Other equally common chains were less clonally expanded than HLA-associated TCR beta chains, a later analysis showed.

Use of 60 Vbeta and 13 Jbeta primers characterized the PCR. The assay was immunoSEQ multiplex PCR, and TCRdb's table has in-frame clones only and misses some. The table records fewer than 250,000 clones, around 80% of them present only once. With respect to this clone: Its antigen is not identified.

Germline V gene data show CDR1 as SGHDT and CDR2 as YYEEEE. Trimming took 4 bases from V and 11 from J, leaving 15 bases between them. The CDR3 runs 12 residues. This clonotype was obtained from a boy between 2 and 10 years old in good health and CMV-seronegative. The chain carries TRBV5-6 and TRBJ1-1; tentative D call: TRBD1 (6 bases). The material sequenced was PBMCs. The CDR3, as DNA: TGTGCCAGCAGCCATGGGGGGGCAGGTGCTTTCTTT. Its translation is CASSHGGAGAFF.